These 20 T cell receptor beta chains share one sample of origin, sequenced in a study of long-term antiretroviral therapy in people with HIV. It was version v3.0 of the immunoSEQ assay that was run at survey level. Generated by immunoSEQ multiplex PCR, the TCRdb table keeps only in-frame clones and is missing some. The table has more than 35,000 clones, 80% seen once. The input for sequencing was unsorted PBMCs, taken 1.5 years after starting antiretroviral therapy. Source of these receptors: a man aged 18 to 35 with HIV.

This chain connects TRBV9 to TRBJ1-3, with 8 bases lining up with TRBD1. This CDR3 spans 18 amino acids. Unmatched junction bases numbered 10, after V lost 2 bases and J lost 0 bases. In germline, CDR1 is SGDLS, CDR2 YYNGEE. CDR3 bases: TGTGCCAGCAGCGTGACAGGGGTCCTGACGTCCTCTGGAAACACCATATATTTT. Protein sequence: CASSVTGVLTSSGNTIYF.

This CDR3 is CASSLGGKNEKLFF. The CDR3 region has the DNA TGCGCCAGCAGCTTGGGGGGAAAAAATGAAAAACTGTTTTTT. The chain uses TRBV5-1 and TRBJ1-4; D remains ambiguous. Trimming removed 0 bases at V and 5 bases at J, with 8 bases between. The length of the CDR3 is 14 residues. Germline assignment: CDR1 SGHRS and CDR2 YFSETQ.

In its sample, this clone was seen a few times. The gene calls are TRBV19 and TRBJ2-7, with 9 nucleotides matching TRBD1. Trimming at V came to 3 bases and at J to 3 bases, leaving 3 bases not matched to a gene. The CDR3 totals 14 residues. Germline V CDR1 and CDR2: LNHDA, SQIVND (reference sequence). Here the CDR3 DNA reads TGTGCCAGTAGTATGACAGGGGGGATCTACGAGCAGTACTTC. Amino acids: CASSMTGGIYEQYF.

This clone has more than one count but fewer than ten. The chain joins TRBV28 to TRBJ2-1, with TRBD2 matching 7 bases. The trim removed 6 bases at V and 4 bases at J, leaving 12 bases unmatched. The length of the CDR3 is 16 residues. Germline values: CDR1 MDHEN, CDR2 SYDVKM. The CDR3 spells CASSFMSGGSYNEQFF. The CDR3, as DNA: TGTGCCAGCAGCTTTATGTCGGGAGGAAGTTACAATGAGCAGTTCTTC.

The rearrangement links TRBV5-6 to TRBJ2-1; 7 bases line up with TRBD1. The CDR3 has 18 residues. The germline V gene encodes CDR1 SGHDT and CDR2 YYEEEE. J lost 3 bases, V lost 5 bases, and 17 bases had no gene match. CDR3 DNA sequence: TGTGCCAGCAGGCTACGACAGGGAAGGGCATGGGACTACAATGAGCAGTTCTTC. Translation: CASRLRQGRAWDYNEQFF.

CDR3 coding DNA: TGCAGCGTTGAAGGTAGCGAGCCTCCTACGGGGGATGAGCAGTTCTTC. Translated, it gives CSVEGSEPPTGDEQFF. The chain recombines TRBV29-1 with TRBJ2-1, with D possibly being TRBD2 (6 bases). Germline CDR1 reads SQVTM; CDR2 reads ANQGSEA. The CDR3 is 16 residues long. V was trimmed by 1 base and J by 8 bases, leaving 21 bases between them.

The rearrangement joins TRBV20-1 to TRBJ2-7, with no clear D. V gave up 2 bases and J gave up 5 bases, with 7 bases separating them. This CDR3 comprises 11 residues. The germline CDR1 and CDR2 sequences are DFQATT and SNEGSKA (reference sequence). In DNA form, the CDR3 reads TGCAGTGCTAGATACCTGAACGAGCAGTACTTC. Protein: CSARYLNEQYF.

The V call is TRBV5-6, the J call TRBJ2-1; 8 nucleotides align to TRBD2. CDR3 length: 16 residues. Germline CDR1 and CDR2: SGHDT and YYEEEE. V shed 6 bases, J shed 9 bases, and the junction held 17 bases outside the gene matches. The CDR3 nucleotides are TGTGCCAGCATCCCCAGGGGCCGGGAGGGGAGGGGTGAGCAGTTCTTC. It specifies CASIPRGREGRGEQFF.

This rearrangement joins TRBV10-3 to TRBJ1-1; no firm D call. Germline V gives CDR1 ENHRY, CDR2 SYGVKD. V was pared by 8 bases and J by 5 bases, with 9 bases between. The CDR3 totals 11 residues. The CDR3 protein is CAISSRTEAFF. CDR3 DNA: TGTGCCATCTCGAGTCGGACTGAAGCTTTCTTT.

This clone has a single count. The CDR3 DNA is TGTGCCAGCAGTGACGGGACCTGGTCCTCACCCCTCCACTTT. It codes for CASSDGTWSSPLHF. This chain connects TRBV25-1 to TRBJ1-6; tentatively, D is TRBD1 (5 bases). Germline CDR1 and CDR2: MGHDK and SYGVNS. The CDR3 consists of 14 residues. Between the trimmed V and J ends, which lost 3 bases and 10 bases, there was a span of 13 bases.

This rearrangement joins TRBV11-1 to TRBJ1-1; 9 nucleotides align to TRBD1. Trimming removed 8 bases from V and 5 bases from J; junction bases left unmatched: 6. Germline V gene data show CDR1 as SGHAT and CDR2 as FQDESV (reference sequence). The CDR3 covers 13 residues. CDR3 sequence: CASSRTGETEAFF. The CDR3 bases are TGTGCCAGCTCGCGGACAGGGGAGACTGAAGCTTTCTTT.

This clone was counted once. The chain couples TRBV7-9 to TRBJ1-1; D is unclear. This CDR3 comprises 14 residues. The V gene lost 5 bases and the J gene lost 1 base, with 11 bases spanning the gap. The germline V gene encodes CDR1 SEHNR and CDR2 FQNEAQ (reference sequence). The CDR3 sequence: CASSPRGRNTEAFF. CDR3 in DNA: TGTGCCAGCAGCCCCCGGGGTAGGAACACTGAAGCTTTCTTT.

The CDR3 nucleotides read TGTGCCAGCAGCTTAGGCGGGACAGGGGGCTACGAGCAGTACTTC. Protein product: CASSLGGTGGYEQYF. The gene calls are TRBV7-2 and TRBJ2-7; 11 nucleotides align to TRBD1. In germline, CDR1 is SGHTA, CDR2 FQGNSA. This CDR3 spans 15 amino acids. V trimming: 1 base; J trimming: 3 bases; junction bases outside the gene matches: 2.

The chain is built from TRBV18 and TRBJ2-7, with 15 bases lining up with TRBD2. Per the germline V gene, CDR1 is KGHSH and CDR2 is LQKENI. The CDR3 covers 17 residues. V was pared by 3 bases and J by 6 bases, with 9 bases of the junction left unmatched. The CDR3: CASSPSGLAGGPVEQYF. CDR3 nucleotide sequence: TGTGCCAGCTCACCCTCAGGACTAGCGGGAGGGCCGGTCGAGCAGTACTTC.

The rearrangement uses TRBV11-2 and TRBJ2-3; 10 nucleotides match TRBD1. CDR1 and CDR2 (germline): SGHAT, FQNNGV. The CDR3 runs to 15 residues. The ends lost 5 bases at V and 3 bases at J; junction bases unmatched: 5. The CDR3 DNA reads TGTGCCAGCAGCGGAGGACAGGGGGGGACAGATACGCAGTATTTT. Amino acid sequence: CASSGGQGGTDTQYF.

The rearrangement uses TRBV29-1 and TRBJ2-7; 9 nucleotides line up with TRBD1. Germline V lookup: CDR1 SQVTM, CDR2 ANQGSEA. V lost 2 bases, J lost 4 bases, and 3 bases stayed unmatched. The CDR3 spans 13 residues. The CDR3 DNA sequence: TGCAGCGTTGAAATAGACAGGGGGTACGAGCAGTACTTC. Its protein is CSVEIDRGYEQYF.

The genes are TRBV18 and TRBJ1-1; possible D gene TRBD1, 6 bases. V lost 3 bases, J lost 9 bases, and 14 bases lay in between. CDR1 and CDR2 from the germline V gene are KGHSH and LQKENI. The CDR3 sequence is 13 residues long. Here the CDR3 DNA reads TGTGCCAGCTCACCCAACACAGGGCGCAAAGCTTTCTTT. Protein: CASSPNTGRKAFF. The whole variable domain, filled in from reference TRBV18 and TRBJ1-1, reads NAGVMQNPRHLVRRRGQEARLRCSPMKGHSHVYWYRQLPEEGLKFMVYLQKENIIDESGMPKERFSAEFPKEGPSILRIQQVVRGDSAAYFCASSPNTGRKAFFGQGTRLTVV.

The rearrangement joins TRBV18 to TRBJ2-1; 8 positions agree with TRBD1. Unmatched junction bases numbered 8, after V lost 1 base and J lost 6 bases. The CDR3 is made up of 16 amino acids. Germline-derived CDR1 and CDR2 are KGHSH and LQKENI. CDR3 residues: CASSPREDRVGNEQFF. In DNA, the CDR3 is TGTGCCAGCTCACCACGGGAGGACAGGGTCGGCAATGAGCAGTTCTTC.

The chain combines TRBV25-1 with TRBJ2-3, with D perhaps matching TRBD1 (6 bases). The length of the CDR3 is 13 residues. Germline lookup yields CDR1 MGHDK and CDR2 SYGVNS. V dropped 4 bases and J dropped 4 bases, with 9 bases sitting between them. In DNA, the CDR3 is TGTGCCAGCAGTGGAGGGGGTTCAGATACGCAGTATTTT. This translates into CASSGGGSDTQYF.

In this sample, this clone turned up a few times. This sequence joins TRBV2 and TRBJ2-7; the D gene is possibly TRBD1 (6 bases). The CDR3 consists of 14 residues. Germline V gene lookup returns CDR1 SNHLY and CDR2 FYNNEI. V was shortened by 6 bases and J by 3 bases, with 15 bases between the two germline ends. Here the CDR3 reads CASSPGQSSYEQYF. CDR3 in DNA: TGTGCCAGCAGCCCCGGACAGAGTAGCTACGAGCAGTACTTC. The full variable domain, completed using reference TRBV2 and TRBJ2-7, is EPEVTQTPSHQVTQMGQEVILRCVPISNHLYFYWYRQILGQKVEFLVSFYNNEISEKSEIFDDQFSVERPDGSNFTLKIRSTKLEDSAMYFCASSPGQSSYEQYFGPGTRLTVT.